A selection of T cell receptor beta chains follows, all from one sample in a study of response to subunit inactivated influenza vaccine. TCRdb processed the RT-PCR reads anew with MiXCR; each CDR3 protein has one entry. The sample shows approximately 300,000 distinct CDR3 sequences, roughly 22% of them seen only once. The sample was PBMCs from blood, taken 21 months after vaccination. These receptors were collected from a man between 45 and 75 years old who received an inactivated influenza vaccine. Each CDR3 is given with its conserved first and last residue. Each record gives: clone size, J gene, V gene, D gene, CDR3 DNA, CDR3 protein. The D gene is left open where the match is weak. The size entry is marked missing in some rows and otherwise reads once, few, many or a size class.

>.|TRBJ1-4|TRBV7-2|TRBD1
TGTGCCAGCAGCTTCGACAGGGGGCTTAATGAAAAACTGTTTTTT
CASSFDRGLNEKLFF
>.|TRBJ1-5|TRBV5-1|.
TGCGCCAGCAGCTTGCAGGGTGACAGCAATCAGCCCCAGCATTTT
CASSLQGDSNQPQHF
>.|TRBJ1-3|TRBV12-3/TRBV12-4|.
TGTGCCAGCAGTTTTTGGGGTTCTGGAAACACCATATATTTT
CASSFWGSGNTIYF
>.|TRBJ1-2|TRBV6-1|.
TGTGCCAGCAGTCCTCTAGGGCGGCAGGGTGATGGCTACACCTTC
CASSPLGRQGDGYTF
>.|TRBJ2-1|TRBV4-3|.
TGCGCCAGCAGCCTCCAAGATTTAGGGAATGAGCAGTTCTTC
CASSLQDLGNEQFF
>few|TRBJ2-3|TRBV6-5|TRBD2
TGTGCCAGCACCGGACTAGCCGATACGCAGTATTTT
CASTGLADTQYF
>few|TRBJ2-2|TRBV7-2|TRBD1
TGTGCCAGCAGCGCCCAGGGGGTGAACACCGGGGAGCTGTTTTTT
CASSAQGVNTGELFF
>.|TRBJ2-5|TRBV3-1|TRBD2
TGTGCCAGCAGTGACGGACTAGCGGGATCAGAGACCCAGTACTTC
CASSDGLAGSETQYF
>.|TRBJ1-6|TRBV4-1|.
TGCGCCAGCAGCCAAGATTACGCCTTAGGGACCGTATTTCGCCCCCTCCACTTT
CASSQDYALGTVFRPLHF
>.|TRBJ1-1|TRBV5-6|.
TGTGCCAGCAGCTTGACCGAAGTAGGGGCTTTCTTT
CASSLTEVGAFF
>few|TRBJ2-7|TRBV20-1|TRBD1
TGCAGTGCTAGTACCTCGCAGGGGGTTGTCTACGAGCAGTACTTC
CSASTSQGVVYEQYF
>few|TRBJ1-2|TRBV5-4|TRBD1
TGTGCCAGCAGCTGGGACAGGGGGATGTCGGACTATGGCTACACCTTC
CASSWDRGMSDYGYTF
>.|TRBJ2-3|TRBV2|.
TGTGCCAGCAGTGAAACGGCTGCTGGCACAGATACGCAGTATTTT
CASSETAAGTDTQYF
>.|TRBJ2-5|TRBV7-6|.
TGTGCCAGCAGCTTTAGTGGGGAGACCCAGTACTTC
CASSFSGETQYF
>few|TRBJ2-2|TRBV28|.
TGTGCCAGCGGCGCGGTTCCCAGCCGTCTGTTTTTT
CASGAVPSRLFF
>.|TRBJ1-3|TRBV9|TRBD1
TGTGCCAGCAGCGTAGGAGGGACAGCGAACTCTGGAAACACCATATATTTT
CASSVGGTANSGNTIYF
>.|TRBJ1-2|TRBV15|.
TGTGCCACCAGCAGAGACCAGGGGCATGGCTACACCTTC
CATSRDQGHGYTF
>.|TRBJ1-5|TRBV6-2/TRBV6-3|.
TGTGCCAGCAGCAGAAGCCGGTCCTATCAGCCCCAGCATTTT
CASSRSRSYQPQHF
>.|TRBJ1-5|TRBV6-5|TRBD1
TGTGCCAGCAGTTACGGGCAGGGGGCGGTTCAGCCCCAGCATTTT
CASSYGQGAVQPQHF
>.|TRBJ1-1|TRBV2|.
TGTGCCAGCAAGGTAGCCCGGGGTTACACTGAAGCTTTCTTT
CASKVARGYTEAFF
>.|TRBJ2-1|TRBV9|.
TGTGCCAGCAGTGGGGGGAGAGAGCAGTTCTTC
CASSGGREQFF
>.|TRBJ2-2|TRBV9|.
TGTGCCAGCAGCAGAAGGACAGGAGGGACCGGGGAGCTGTTTTTT
CASSRRTGGTGELFF
>many|TRBJ1-1|TRBV5-1|.
TGCGCCAGCACCAAAGGCGCGGACACTGAAGCTTTCTTT
CASTKGADTEAFF
>.|TRBJ2-1|TRBV24-1|.
TGTGCCACCAGTGATTTCGGCAAGAGCTCCTACAATGAGCAGTTCTTC
CATSDFGKSSYNEQFF
>few|TRBJ1-2|TRBV20-1|.
TGCAGTGCTAGAAGCTATGGCTACACCTTC
CSARSYGYTF
>.|TRBJ2-6|TRBV5-1|TRBD1
TGCGCCAGCAGCTGGAACAGGGGGCGGGGCTCTGGGGCCAACGTCCTGACTTTC
CASSWNRGRGSGANVLTF
>.|TRBJ2-1|TRBV28|TRBD1
TGTGCCAGCAGTTTCGGGACAGGGGGCCATGAGCAGTTCTTC
CASSFGTGGHEQFF